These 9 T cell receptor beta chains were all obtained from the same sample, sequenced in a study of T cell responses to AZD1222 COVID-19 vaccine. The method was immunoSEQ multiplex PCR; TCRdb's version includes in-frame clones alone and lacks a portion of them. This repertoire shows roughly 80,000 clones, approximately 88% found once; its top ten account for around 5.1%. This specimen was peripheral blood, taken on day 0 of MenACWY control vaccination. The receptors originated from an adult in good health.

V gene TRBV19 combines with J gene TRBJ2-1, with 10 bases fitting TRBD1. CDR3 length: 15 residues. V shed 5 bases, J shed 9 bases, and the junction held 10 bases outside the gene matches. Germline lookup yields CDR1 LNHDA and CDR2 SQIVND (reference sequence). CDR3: CASSPPGQGLSEQFF. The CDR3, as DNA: TGTGCCAGTAGTCCGCCGGGACAGGGGTTAAGTGAGCAGTTCTTC.

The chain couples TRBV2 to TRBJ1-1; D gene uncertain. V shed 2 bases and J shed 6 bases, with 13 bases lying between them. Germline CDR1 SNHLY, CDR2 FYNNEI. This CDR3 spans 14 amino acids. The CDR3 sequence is CASSELAAEPEAFF. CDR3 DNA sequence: TGTGCCAGCAGTGAATTAGCAGCAGAACCTGAAGCTTTCTTT.

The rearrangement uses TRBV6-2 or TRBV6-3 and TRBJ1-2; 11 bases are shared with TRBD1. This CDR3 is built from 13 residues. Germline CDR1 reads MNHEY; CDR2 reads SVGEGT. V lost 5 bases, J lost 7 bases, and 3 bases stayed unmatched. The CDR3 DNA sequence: TGTGCCAGCAGTGGACAGGGGGCAAGTGGCTACACCTTC. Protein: CASSGQGASGYTF.

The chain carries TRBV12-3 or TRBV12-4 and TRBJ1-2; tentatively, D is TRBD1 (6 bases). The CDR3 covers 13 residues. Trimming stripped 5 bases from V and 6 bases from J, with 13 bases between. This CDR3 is CASSTRGLNGYTF. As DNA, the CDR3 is TGTGCCAGCAGTACCAGGGGTCTTAATGGCTACACCTTC.

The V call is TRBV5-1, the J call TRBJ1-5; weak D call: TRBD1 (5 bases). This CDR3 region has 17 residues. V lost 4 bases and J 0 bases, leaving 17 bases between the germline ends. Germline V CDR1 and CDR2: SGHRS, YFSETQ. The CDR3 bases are TGCGCCAGCAGCCCCCGAGGGGACCATTATAGCAATCAGCCCCAGCATTTT. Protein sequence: CASSPRGDHYSNQPQHF. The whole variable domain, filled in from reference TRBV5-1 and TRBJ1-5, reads KAGVTQTPRYLIKTRGQQVTLSCSPISGHRSVSWYQQTPGQGLQFLFEYFSETQRNKGNFPGRFSGRQFSNSRSEMNVSTLELGDSALYLCASSPRGDHYSNQPQHFGDGTRLSIL.

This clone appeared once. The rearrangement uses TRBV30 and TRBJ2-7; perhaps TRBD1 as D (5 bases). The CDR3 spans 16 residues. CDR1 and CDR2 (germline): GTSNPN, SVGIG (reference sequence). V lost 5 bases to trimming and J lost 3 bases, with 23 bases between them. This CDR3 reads CAWSGFATSRYYEQYF. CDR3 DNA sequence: TGTGCCTGGTCAGGGTTCGCAACATCCCGATACTACGAGCAGTACTTC.

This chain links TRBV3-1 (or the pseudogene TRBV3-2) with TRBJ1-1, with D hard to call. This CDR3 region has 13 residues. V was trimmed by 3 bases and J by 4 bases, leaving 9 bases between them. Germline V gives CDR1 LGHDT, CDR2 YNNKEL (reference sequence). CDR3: CASSQLLSTEAFF. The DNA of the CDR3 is TGTGCCAGCAGCCAGCTCCTGAGCACTGAAGCTTTCTTT.

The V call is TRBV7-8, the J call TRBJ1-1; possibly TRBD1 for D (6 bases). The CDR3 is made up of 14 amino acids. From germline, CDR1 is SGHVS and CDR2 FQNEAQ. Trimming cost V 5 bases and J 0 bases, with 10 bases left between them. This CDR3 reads CASSLTGMNTEAFF. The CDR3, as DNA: TGTGCCAGCAGCCTTACAGGGATGAACACTGAAGCTTTCTTT.

CDR3 nucleotides: TGTGCCAGCAGCAAAAACACTGAAGCTTTCTTT. It translates to CASSKNTEAFF. This sequence joins TRBV7-9 and TRBJ1-1, with D unclear. V shed 5 bases and J shed 2 bases, with 3 bases lying between them. Germline CDR1 is SEHNR and CDR2 is FQNEAQ (reference sequence). The length of the CDR3 is 11 residues.